This T cell receptor (beta chain) was obtained from a study of blood T cell repertoires in COVID-19 (dated by TCRdb to about 2020). About the investigation overall: The collaborator samples originated in the United States, Italy and Spain and spanned the acute and convalescent phases of COVID-19. The prospective study material was composed of cDNA or gDNA derived from T cells, B-cell-depleted T cells, or PBMCs. Subjects who had been exposed to COVID-19, were actively infected with it, or had recovered from it provided the deeply sampled blood TCRbeta repertoires that made up the dataset. The repertoires were released in a freely available public database intended as a resource for research on the immune response to SARS-CoV-2. The samples were drawn from the first 160 participants of the ongoing ImmuneRACE study and from over a thousand subjects provided by 6 global collaborators. A de-identified subject ID, COVID-19 status, age in years and sex were almost always included in the sample metadata. Where available, HLA class I and class II types were taken from metadata supplied by the sample provider and were not determined by assay-based typing.

The germline V gene gives CDR1 as LGHNA and CDR2 as YNFKEQ. Counted from cysteine to phenylalanine, this CDR3 has 17 amino acids. Only the CDR3 part of the read is kept: 51 bases, read in frame from the first base. The V end gives up 0 bases and the J end 4 bases, leaving 9 bases in the junction not matched to a gene. The investigation overall reported the following: The amount of clinical and demographic metadata varied by source and participant and was provided uncurated.

TCRbeta CDR3 regions were amplified from genomic DNA using the immunoSEQ Assay, a bias-controlled multiplex PCR. In the source study's methods: Nucleated cell counts per sample were estimated from amplification of reference gene primers within the assay. To quantify the absolute abundance of each unique TCRbeta CDR3 rearrangement, sequence reads were collapsed and filtered. Productive Simpson clonality was computed per sample as the square root of Simpson's diversity index over productive rearrangements. Not all clones reach the TCRdb copy of this immuneACCESS table, which keeps in-frame sequences only. Checked studies attribute under half of the gap to unresolved V genes and leave the rest unexplained. That table furnishes V, J and clone size, whereas the DNA furnished D and trimming. The sample profile shows over 75,000 clones; 80% to 90% of them were found once. The biggest ten clones account for 2.1% of the sample.

A note on this clone: No cognate antigen has been identified for it. No much larger clone is present one base from it, and per-base qualities are unavailable.

One collaborating source in Seattle enrolled patients while the patients were actively infected and followed the patients over time throughout the course of disease. Each collaborating institution followed its own protocols to collect whole blood in K2EDTA tubes. For TCRbeta analysis, collaborators shipped samples in one of three forms: frozen whole blood, isolated PBMCs, or DNA extracted from either of those sample types. Recombination connected TRBV4-2 to TRBJ1-2, and TRBD1 aligns with 9 junction nucleotides. Sequenced sample: peripheral blood. The sequence came from a man in his forties or fifties with COVID-19, enrolled during active disease. The CDR3 protein sequence reads: CASSQEENRGLAYGYTF. In nucleotides, the sequence is TGTGCCAGCAGCCAAGAGGAGAACAGGGGGCTCGCCTATGGCTACACCTTC.